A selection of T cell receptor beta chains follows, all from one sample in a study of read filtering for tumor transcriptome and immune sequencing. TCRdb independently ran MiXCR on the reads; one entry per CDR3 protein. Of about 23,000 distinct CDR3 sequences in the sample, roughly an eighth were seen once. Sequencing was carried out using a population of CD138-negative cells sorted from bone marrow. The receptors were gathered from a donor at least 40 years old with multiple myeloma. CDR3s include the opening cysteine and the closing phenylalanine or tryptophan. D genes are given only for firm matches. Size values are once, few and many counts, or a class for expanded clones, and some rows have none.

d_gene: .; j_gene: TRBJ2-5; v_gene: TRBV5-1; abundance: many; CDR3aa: CASSLGGAIDGETQYF; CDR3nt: TGCGCCAGCAGCTTGGGAGGCGCCATCGACGGGGAGACCCAGTACTTC
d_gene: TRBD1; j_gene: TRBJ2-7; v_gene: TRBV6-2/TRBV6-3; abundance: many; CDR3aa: CASSYQDRGDYYEQYF; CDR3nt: TGTGCCAGCAGTTACCAGGACAGGGGCGACTACTACGAGCAGTACTTC
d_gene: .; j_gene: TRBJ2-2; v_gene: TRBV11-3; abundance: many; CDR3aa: CASSHGTYGSGELFF; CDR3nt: TGTGCCAGCAGTCACGGGACGTATGGATCCGGGGAGCTGTTTTTT
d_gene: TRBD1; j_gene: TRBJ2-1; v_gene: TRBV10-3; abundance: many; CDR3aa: CAIRDRGSTNEQFF; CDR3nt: TGTGCCATCAGGGACAGGGGTAGTACGAATGAGCAGTTCTTC
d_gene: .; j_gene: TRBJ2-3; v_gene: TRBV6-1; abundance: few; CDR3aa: CASSGPSSPDTQYF; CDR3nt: TGTGCCAGCAGTGGCCCCTCTAGTCCAGATACGCAGTATTTT
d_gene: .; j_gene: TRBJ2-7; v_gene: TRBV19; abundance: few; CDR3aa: CASSIRRESYEQYF; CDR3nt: TGTGCCAGTAGTATTAGACGGGAGAGCTACGAGCAGTACTTC
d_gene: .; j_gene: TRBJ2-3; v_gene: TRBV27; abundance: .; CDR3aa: CASSLLTGHTSTDTQYF; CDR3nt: TGTGCCAGCAGTTTATTAACGGGACACACTAGCACAGATACGCAGTATTTT
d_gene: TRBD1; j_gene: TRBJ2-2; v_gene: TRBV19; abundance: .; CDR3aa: CASKPGQGAGELFF; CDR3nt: TGTGCCTCAAAACCGGGACAGGGGGCCGGGGAGCTGTTTTTT
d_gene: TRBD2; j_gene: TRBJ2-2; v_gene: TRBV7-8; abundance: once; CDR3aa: CASSLVGSGRNPGELFF; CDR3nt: TGTGCCAGCAGCTTAGTTGGTAGCGGGAGGAACCCCGGGGAGCTGTTTTTT
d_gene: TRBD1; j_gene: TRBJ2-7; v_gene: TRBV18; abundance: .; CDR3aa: CASSPPPGTGTYEQYF; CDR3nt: TGTGCCAGCTCACCCCCACCCGGGACAGGGACCTACGAGCAGTACTTC
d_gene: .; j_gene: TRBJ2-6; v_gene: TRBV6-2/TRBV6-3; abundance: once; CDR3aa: CASSYGGTGANVLTF; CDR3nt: TGTGCCAGCAGTTACGGAGGGACTGGGGCCAACGTCCTGACTTTC
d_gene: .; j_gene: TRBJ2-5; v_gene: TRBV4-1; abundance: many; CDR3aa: CASSQVEQETQYF; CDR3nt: TGCGCCAGCAGCCAAGTCGAACAAGAGACCCAGTACTTC
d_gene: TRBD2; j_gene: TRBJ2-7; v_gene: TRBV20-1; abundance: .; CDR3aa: CSASETSGRGSGEQYF; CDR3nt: TGCAGTGCTAGCGAGACTAGCGGGCGGGGCAGCGGCGAGCAGTACTTC
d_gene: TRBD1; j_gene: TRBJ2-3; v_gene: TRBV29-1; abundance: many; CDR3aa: CSGQGTDTQYF; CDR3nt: TGCAGCGGACAGGGGACAGATACGCAGTATTTT
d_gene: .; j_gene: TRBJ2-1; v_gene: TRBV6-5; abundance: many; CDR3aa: CASSYSRGPSSYNEQFF; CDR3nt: TGTGCCAGCAGTTACTCGAGAGGACCCAGCTCCTACAATGAGCAGTTCTTC
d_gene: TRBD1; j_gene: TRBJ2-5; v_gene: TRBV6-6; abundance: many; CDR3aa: CASSYATRDRGQETQYF; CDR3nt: TGTGCCAGCAGTTACGCTACGCGGGACAGGGGTCAAGAGACCCAGTACTTC
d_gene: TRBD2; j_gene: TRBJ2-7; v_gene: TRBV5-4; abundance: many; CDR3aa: CASSGGLAGVYEQYF; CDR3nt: TGTGCCAGCAGCGGGGGACTAGCGGGAGTATACGAGCAGTACTTC
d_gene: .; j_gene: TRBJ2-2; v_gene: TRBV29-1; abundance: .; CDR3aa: CSVVDTGELFF; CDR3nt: TGCAGCGTTGTGGACACCGGGGAGCTGTTTTTT
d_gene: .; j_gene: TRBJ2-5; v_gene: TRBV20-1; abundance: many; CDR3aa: CSVEETQYF; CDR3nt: TGCAGTGTCGAAGAGACCCAGTACTTC
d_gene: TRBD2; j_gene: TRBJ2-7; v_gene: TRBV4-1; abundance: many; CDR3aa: CASSPGTSGTYEQYF; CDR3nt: TGCGCCAGCAGCCCCGGGACTAGCGGAACCTACGAGCAGTACTTC
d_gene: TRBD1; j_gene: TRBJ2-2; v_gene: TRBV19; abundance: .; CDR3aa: CASRTGQANTGGLFF; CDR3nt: TGTGCCAGTAGGACGGGACAGGCAAACACCGGGGGGCTGTTTTTT
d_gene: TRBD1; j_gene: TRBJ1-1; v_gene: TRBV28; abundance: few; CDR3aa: CASSSGQGATEAFF; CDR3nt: TGTGCCAGCAGTTCCGGACAGGGCGCGACTGAAGCTTTCTTT
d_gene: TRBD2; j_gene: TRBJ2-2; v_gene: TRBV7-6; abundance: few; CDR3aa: CASSLFQPPGLAGVTGELFF; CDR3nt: TGTGCCAGCAGCTTATTCCAACCCCCGGGACTAGCGGGAGTTACCGGGGAGCTGTTTTTT